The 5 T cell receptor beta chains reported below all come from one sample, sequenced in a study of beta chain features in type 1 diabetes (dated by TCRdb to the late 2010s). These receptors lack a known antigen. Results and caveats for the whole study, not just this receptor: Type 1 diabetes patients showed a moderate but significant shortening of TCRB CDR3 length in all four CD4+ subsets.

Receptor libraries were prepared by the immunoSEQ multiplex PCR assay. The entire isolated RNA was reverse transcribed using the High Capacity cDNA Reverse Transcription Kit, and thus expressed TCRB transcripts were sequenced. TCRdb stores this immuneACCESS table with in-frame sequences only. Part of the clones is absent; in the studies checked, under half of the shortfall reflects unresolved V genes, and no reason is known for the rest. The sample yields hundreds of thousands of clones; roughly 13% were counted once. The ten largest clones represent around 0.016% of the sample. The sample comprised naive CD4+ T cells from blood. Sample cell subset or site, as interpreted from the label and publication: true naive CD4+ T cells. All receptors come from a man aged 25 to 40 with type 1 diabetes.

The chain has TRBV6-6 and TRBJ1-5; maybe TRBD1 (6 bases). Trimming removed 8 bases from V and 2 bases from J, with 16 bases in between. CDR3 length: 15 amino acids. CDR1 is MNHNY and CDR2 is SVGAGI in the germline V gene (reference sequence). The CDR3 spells CASGGGGSGNQPQHF. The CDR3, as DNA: TGTGCCAGCGGTGGGGGGGGCTCGGGCAATCAGCCCCAGCATTTT.

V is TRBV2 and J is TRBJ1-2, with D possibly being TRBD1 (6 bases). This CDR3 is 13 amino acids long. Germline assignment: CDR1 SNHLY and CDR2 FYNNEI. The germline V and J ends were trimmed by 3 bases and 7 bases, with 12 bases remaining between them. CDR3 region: CASSDNRAGGYTF. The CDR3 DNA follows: TGTGCCAGCAGTGATAACAGGGCGGGTGGCTACACCTTC.

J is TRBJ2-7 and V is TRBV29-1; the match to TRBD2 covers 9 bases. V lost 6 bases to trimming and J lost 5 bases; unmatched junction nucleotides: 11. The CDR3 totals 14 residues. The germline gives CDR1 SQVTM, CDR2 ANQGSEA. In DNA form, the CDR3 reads TGCAGCGTGGTCTTGAGCGGGAGGAGGAACGAGCAGTACTTC. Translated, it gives CSVVLSGRRNEQYF.

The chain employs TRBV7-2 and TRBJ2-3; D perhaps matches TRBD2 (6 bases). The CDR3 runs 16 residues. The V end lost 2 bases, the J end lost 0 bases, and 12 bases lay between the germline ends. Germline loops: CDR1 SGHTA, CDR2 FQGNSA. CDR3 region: CASSLLAPLSTDTQYF. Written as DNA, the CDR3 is TGTGCCAGCAGCTTACTAGCGCCCCTTAGCACAGATACGCAGTATTTT.

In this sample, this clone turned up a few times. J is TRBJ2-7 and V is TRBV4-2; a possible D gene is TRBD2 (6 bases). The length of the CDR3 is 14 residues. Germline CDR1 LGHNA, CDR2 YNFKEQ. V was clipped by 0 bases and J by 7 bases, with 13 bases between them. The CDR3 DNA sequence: TGTGCCAGCAGCCAAGATGAGACTAGGATAGAGCAGTACTTC. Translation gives CASSQDETRIEQYF.